This T cell receptor (beta chain) was sequenced in a study of blood T cell repertoires in COVID-19. Study context: Spain, Italy and the United States supplied samples that represented acute and convalescent COVID-19. The analysed material was cDNA or gDNA that came from T cells, B-cell-depleted T cells, or PBMCs.

In the study's own analysis: Scientists estimated how many nucleated cells there were by amplifying reference gene primers. The repertoire was sequenced with immunoSEQ multiplex PCR; TCRdb's copy has only in-frame clones and lacks some. The DNA was the basis for D and trimming; V, J and clone size are from that table. This sample yields 110,000 to 150,000 clones, of which 84% are seen a single time; 35% to 45% belongs to the top ten. V dropped 3 bases and J dropped 4 bases, with 7 bases sitting between them. This CDR3 is 13 amino acids long. This sequence originates from a human donor in a cohort sampled during active COVID-19. This chain uses TRBV12-3 or TRBV12-4 with TRBJ1-5; D unresolved. The sequenced sample consisted of peripheral blood. The CDR3 region is CASSLSRNQPQHF. CDR3 in DNA: TGTGCCAGCAGTTTGAGCAGGAATCAGCCCCAGCATTTT.